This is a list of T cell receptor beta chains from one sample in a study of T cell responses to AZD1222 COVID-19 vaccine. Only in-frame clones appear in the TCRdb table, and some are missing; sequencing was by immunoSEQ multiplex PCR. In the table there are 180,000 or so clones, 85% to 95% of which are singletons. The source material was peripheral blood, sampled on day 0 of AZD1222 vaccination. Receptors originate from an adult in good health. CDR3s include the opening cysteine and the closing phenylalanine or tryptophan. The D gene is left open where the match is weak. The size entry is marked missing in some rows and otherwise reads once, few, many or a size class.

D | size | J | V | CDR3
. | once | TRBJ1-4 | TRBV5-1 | CASSFGQPNEKLFF
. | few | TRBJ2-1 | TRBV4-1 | CASSQEFSSYNEQFF
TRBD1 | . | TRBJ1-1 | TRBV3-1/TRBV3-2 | CASSQGQGFTEAFF
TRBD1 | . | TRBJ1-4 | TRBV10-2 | CASSVQGANEKLFF
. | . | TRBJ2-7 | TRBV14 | CASSPRGSGSSYEQYF
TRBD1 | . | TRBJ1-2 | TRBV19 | CASRNRGSDYGYTF
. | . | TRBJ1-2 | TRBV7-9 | CASSPTVGGAGYTF
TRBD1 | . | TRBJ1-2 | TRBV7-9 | CASSWDRAVYGYTF
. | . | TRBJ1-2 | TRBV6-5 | CASSKQGFGGYTF
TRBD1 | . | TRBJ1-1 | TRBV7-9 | CASVPRDRGRGSNTEAFF
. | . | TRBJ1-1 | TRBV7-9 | CASSLRSADTEAFF
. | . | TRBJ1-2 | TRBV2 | CASSEVGVSSDGYTF
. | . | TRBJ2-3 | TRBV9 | CASSKYPEDTQYF
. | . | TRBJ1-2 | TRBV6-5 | CASRAAGVGGYTF
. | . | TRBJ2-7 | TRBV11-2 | CASRKLTQTYEQYF